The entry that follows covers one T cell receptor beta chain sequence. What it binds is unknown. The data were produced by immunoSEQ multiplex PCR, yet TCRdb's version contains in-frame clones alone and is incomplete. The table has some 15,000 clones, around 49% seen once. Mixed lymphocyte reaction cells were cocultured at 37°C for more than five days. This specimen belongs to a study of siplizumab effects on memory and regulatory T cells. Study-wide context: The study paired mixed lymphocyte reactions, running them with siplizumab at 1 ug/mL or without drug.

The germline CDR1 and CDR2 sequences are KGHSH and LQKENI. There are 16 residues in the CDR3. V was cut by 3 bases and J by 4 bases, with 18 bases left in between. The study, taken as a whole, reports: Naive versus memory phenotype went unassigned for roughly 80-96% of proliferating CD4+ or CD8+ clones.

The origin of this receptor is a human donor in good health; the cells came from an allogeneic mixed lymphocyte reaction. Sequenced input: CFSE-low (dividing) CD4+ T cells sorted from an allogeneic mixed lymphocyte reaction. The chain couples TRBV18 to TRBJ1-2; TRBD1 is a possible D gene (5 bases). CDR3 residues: CASSPRTGPRSYGYTF. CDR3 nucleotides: TGTGCCAGCTCACCCCGAACAGGCCCCAGATCCTATGGCTACACCTTC.